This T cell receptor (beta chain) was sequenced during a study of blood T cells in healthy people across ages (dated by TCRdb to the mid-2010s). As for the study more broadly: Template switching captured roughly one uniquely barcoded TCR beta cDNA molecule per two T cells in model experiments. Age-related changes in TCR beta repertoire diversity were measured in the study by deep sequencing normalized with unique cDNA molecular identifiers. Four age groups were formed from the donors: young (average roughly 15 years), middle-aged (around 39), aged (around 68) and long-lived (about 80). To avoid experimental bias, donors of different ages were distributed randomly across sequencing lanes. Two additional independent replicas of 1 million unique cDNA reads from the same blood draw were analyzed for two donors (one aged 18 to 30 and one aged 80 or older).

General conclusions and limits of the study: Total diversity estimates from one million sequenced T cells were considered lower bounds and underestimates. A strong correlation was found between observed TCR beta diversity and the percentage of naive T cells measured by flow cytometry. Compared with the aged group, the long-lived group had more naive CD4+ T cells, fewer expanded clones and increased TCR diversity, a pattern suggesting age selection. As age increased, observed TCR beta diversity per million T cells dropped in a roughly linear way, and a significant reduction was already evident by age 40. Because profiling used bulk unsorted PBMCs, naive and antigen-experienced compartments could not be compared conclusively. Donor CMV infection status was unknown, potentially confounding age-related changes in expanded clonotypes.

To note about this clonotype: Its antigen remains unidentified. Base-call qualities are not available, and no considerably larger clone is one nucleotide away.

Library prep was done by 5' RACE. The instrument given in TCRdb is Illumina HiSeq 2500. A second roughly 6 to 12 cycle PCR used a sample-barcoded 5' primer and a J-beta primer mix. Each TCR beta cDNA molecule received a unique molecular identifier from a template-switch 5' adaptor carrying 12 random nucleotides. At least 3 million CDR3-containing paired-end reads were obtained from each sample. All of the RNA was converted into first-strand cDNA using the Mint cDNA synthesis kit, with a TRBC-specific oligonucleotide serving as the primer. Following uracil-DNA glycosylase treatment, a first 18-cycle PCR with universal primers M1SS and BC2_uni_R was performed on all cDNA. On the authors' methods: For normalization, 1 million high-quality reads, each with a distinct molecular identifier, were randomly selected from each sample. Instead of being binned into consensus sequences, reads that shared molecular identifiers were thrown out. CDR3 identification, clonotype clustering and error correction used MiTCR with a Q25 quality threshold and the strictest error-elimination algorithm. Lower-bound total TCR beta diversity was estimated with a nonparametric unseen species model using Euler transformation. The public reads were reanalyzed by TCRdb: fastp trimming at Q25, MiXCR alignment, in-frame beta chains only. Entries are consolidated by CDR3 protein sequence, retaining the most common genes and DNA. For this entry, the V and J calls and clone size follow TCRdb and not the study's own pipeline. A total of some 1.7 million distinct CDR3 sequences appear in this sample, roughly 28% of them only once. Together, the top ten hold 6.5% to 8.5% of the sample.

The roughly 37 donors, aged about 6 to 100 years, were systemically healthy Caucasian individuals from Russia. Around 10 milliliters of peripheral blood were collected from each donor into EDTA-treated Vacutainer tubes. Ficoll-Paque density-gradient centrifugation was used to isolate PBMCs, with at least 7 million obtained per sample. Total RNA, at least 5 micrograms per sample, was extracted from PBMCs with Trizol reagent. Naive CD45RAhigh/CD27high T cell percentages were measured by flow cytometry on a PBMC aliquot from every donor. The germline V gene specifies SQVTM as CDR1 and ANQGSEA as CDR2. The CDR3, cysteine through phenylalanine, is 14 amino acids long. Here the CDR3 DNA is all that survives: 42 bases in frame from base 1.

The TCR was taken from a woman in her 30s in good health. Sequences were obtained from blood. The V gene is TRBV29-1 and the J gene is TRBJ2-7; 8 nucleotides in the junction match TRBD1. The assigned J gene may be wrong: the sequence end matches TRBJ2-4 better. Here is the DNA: TGCAGCGTTGAGAGACAGGGGGCCAAAAACATTCAGTACTTC. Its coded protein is CSVERQGAKNIQYF.